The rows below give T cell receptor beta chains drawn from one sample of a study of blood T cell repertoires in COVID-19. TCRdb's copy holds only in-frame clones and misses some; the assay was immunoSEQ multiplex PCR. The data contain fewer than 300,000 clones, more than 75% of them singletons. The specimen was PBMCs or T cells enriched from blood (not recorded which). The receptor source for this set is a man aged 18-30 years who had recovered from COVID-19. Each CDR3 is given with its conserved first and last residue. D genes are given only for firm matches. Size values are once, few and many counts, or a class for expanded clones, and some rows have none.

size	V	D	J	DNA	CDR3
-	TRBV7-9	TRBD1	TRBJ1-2	TGTGCCAGCACCAGGGACAGGGGGCACGGCTACACCTTC	CASTRDRGHGYTF
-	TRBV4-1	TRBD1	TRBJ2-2	TGCGCCAGCAGCCGGCCGACAGGGGGTAACACCGGGGAGCTGTTTTTT	CASSRPTGGNTGELFF
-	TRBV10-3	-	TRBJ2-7	TGTGCCATCAGGAAAGACGGAAAGGAGTACGAGCAGTACTTC	CAIRKDGKEYEQYF
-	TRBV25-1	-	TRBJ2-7	TGTGCCAGCAGGACGGGTTCCGGTCTAAACTCCTGGGAGCAGTACTTC	CASRTGSGLNSWEQYF
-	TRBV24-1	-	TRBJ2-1	TGTGCCACCAGTGACATCAATGAGCAGTTCTTC	CATSDINEQFF
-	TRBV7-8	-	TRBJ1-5	TGTGCCAGCAGCTTAGGAGGGGGGGGTGTCGGTCAGCCCCAGCATTTT	CASSLGGGGVGQPQHF
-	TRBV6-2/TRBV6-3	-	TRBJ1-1	TGTGCCAGCAGTTACTTTAGGTCCGCGAGGACTGAAGCTTTCTTT	CASSYFRSARTEAFF
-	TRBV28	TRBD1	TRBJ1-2	TGTGCCAGCAGTTTAGGCGGACAGGGGTATGGCTACACCTTC	CASSLGGQGYGYTF
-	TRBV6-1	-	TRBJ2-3	TGTGCCAGCAGTGATTGGGGGGCAGATACGCAGTATTTT	CASSDWGADTQYF
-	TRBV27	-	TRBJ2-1	TGTGCCAGCAGTGCTCAGGGGGAGCAGTTCTTC	CASSAQGEQFF
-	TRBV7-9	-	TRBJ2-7	TGTGCCAGCAGCTTACCGAGCCAGGGCTACGAGCAGTACTTC	CASSLPSQGYEQYF
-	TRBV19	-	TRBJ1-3	TGTGCCAGTAGTGGAGGACCGCCATTACCCTCTGGAAACACCATATATTTT	CASSGGPPLPSGNTIYF
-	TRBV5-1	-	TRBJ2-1	TGCGCCAGCAATCCTAGCCATATCAATGAGCAGTTCTTC	CASNPSHINEQFF
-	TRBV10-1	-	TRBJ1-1	TGCGCCAGCAGGGCGACAGTGAACACTGAAGCTTTCTTT	CASRATVNTEAFF
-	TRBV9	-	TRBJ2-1	TGTGCCAGCAGCGTCATGGAGGGATCCTTCGGTGAGCAGTTCTTC	CASSVMEGSFGEQFF
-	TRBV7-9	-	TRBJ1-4	TGTGCCAGCAGCTTAGCAGGGGGTAATGAAAAACTGTTTTTT	CASSLAGGNEKLFF
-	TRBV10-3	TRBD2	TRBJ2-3	TGTGCCATCAGTGGAGCGGGGGGGCTAGGCACAGATACGCAGTATTTT	CAISGAGGLGTDTQYF
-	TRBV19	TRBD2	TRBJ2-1	TGTGCCAGTAGTCCCATAGCGGGAGGGCCTTCTGAGCAGTTCTTC	CASSPIAGGPSEQFF
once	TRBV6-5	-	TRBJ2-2	TGTGCCAGCAGAGATAATATACAGGGCGGGGAGCTGTTTTTT	CASRDNIQGGELFF
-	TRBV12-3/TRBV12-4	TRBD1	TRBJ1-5	TGTGCCAGCAGACCAGGGGGCAGGGAGCCCCAGCATTTT	CASRPGGREPQHF
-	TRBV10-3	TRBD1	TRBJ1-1	TGTGCCATCAGTGGAAGGGGACAGGGTTTATCTGAAGCTTTCTTT	CAISGRGQGLSEAFF
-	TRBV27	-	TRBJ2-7	TGTGCCAGCAGTTTATCCGACGAGCAGTACTTC	CASSLSDEQYF
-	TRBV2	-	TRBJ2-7	TGTGCCAGCAGCTTGGGCAGGATTACCTACGAGCAGTACTTC	CASSLGRITYEQYF
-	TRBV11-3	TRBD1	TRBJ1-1	TGTGCCAGCAGCGCCCGACAGGGGATCACTGAAGCTTTCTTT	CASSARQGITEAFF
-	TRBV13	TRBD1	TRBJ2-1	TGTGCCAGCAGCTCCCGGACAGGGGATTCCTACAATGAGCAGTTCTTC	CASSSRTGDSYNEQFF
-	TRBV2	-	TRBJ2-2	TGTGCCAGCAGGGACTTTCTCACCGGGGAGCTGTTTTTT	CASRDFLTGELFF
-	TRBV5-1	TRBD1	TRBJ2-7	TGCGCCAGCAGCTTGCAGGACAGGGGTTACGAGCAGTACTTC	CASSLQDRGYEQYF
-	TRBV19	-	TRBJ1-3	TGTGCCAGTAGCCTTGGGCCTTCTGGAAACACCATATATTTT	CASSLGPSGNTIYF
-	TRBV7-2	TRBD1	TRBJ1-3	TGTGCCAGCAGAGAACAGGGGGCTCTGAGTGGCACCATATATTTT	CASREQGALSGTIYF
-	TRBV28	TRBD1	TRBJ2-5	TGTGCCAGCAGTTCGTTCGGGACAGGGATGTTCAGTCAAGAGACCCAGTACTTC	CASSSFGTGMFSQETQYF
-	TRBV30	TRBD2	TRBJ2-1	TGTGCCTGGAGTGTACCGGATAGCGGGACCTACAATGAGCAGTTCTTC	CAWSVPDSGTYNEQFF
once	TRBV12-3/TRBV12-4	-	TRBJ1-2	TGTGCCAGCAAAGCTGGAGGGGTTCAAGGCTACACCTTC	CASKAGGVQGYTF
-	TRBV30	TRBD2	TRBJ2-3	TGTGCCTGGAGTTATACCCGACTAGCGGGAGTCCCAGATACGCAGTATTTT	CAWSYTRLAGVPDTQYF
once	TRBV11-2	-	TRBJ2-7	TGTGCCAGCAGCTCCTCCTTCTCCTACGAGCAGTACTTC	CASSSSFSYEQYF
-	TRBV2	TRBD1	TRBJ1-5	TGTGCCAGCAGGGGGACAGGGCCTCAGCCCCAGCATTTT	CASRGTGPQPQHF
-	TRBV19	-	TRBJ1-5	TGTGCCAGTAGTATAGATTGGGCAAGGCTGGTTCAGCCCCAGCATTTT	CASSIDWARLVQPQHF
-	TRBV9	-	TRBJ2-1	TGTGCCAGCAGCGTAGTCGGGGGAACCTACAATGAGCAGTTCTTC	CASSVVGGTYNEQFF